The clone carrying this T cell receptor beta chain was seen a few times. Its antigen is still unknown. Primers for the PCR totalled 60 Vbeta and 13 Jbeta. Assay: immunoSEQ multiplex PCR; the TCRdb copy retains only in-frame clones and omits some. This sample has 200,000 to 250,000 clones, with 70% found just once. The CDR3 sequence is 16 residues long. Trimming left V 4 bases short and J 0 bases short, with 13 bases between. The germline CDR1 and CDR2 sequences are SGDLS and YYNGEE. The data were taken from a study of cytomegalovirus exposure and HLA in healthy donors. Study findings and constraints: Later examination showed HLA-associated TCR beta chains had greater clonal expansion than equally common others. In a later analysis, approximately 18,000 TCR beta sequences were associated with HLA alleles at 0.05 false discovery rate. Among the most significant clusters, several appeared linked to common viral pathogens in a later analysis.

The J gene is TRBJ2-2, the V gene TRBV9; TRBD2 is a possible D gene (6 bases). Specimen: PBMCs. The TCR comes from a man aged 35 to 55 in good health and CMV-seropositive. CDR3 bases: TGTGCCAGCAGCCCCCGGACTAACTCGAACACCGGGGAGCTGTTTTTT. This codes for CASSPRTNSNTGELFF.